The source of this TCR beta chain is a study of OX40 agonist ivuxolimab in advanced cancers. Broadly, across the study: Ivuxolimab was an agonistic, fully human IgG2 monoclonal antibody directed against OX40 (CD134), a costimulatory receptor. Intravenous ivuxolimab was administered to patients every 2 weeks at six dose levels: 0.01, 0.1, 0.3, 1.5, 3 and 10 mg/kg. Of the roughly 52 dose-escalation patients, hepatocellular carcinoma was present in about 20, melanoma in roughly 15, renal cell carcinoma in 9 and head and neck cancer in 9. In the dose-escalation cohort, roughly 82% of patients were male, and the mean age was 60 years with a range of about 20 to 80. Prior anti-PD-1, anti-PD-L1 or anti-CTLA-4 therapy was permitted, and checkpoint inhibitors had been received by less than 45% of dose-escalation patients. Partial responses occurred in three dose-escalation patients: two with cutaneous melanoma and one with hepatocellular carcinoma. The point of sequencing TCRbeta in the periphery was to test whether ivuxolimab changed TCR sequence diversity and drove clonal T-cell expansion. The paper reports the monotherapy dose-escalation portion (N = 52 patients) of the phase I ivuxolimab trial.

As regards this clone: Its cognate antigen has yet to be identified. No quality values exist for individual bases; no much larger clone is one base distant.

Genomic DNA was extracted from sorted cells for sequencing of the TCRbeta CDR3 region. The immunoSEQ Assay was used to sequence the TCRbeta CDR3 regions. TCRdb limited this immuneACCESS table to in-frame rearrangements with V and J called. A share of clones is missing; checked studies link under half to unresolved V genes, and the rest is unexplained. The sample yields roughly 80,000 clones; 85% were counted once. The top ten clonotypes cover 1.5% to 2% of the sample. Patients with a history of autoimmune disease or receiving systemic immunosuppression were excluded from the trial. In every dose cohort, peripheral blood was drawn for TCR sequencing at baseline, cycle 4 day 1, and cycle 7 day 1. The samples were drawn from a first-in-human, open-label, multicenter phase I dose-escalation trial of ivuxolimab. The trial enrolled adults with locally advanced or metastatic head and neck squamous cell, hepatocellular, melanoma or renal cell carcinoma. Before TCR sequencing, CD4+ T cells and CD8+ T cells were sorted from peripheral blood as separate populations.

CDR1 SGHRS and CDR2 YFSETQ are derived from the germline V gene. Trimmed from V: 2 bases; trimmed from J: 2 bases; junction bases lacking a gene match: 3. The CDR3, cysteine through phenylalanine, is 15 amino acids long. Of all the DNA, just the CDR3 is kept, 45 bases in frame from base 1. Study-level results and caveats: In partial responders in the 0.1-3.0 mg/kg groups, normalized peripheral clonal expansion was found to be among the lowest, especially among CD8+ T cells. After ivuxolimab, more expanded clones were found on average in CD8+ T cells than in CD4+ T cells. Which antigens the clonally expanded peripheral T cells were specific for was not determined. At doses from 0.1 to 3.0 mg/kg, clonal expansion was seen in both CD4+ and CD8+ blood T cells between baseline and week 6. Low levels of normalized T-cell clonal expansion were also seen in some patients who did not respond.

This specimen consisted of CD4+ or CD8+ T cells sorted from blood, obtained in a trial of the OX40 agonist ivuxolimab. The clonotype comes from an adult with an advanced solid tumor such as melanoma, head and neck, liver or kidney cancer. The chain is encoded by TRBV5-1 joined to TRBJ2-2, with TRBD1 identical over 7 junction bases. Read as DNA, the sequence is TGCGCCAGCAGCTTCCGACAGGGCAACACCGGGGAGCTGTTTTTT. This codes for CASSFRQGNTGELFF.